A single sample is the source of the 26 T cell receptor beta chains below, sequenced in a study of T cell responses to AZD1222 COVID-19 vaccine. Produced via immunoSEQ multiplex PCR; TCRdb's table is partial and in-frame only. The table shows 100,000 to 150,000 clones, with about 89% occurring only once. The starting material was peripheral blood, obtained on day 0 of AZD1222 vaccination. These receptor sequences come from an adult in good health.

CDR3 region: CASSVQGSYGYTF. The CDR3 DNA reads as TGTGCCAGTAGCGTGCAGGGGTCCTATGGCTACACCTTC. The chain recombines TRBV19 with TRBJ1-2, with D possibly TRBD1 on 6 matching bases. The CDR3 loop spans 13 amino acids. The germline V and J ends were trimmed by 6 bases and 4 bases, with 12 bases remaining between them. Germline assignment: CDR1 LNHDA and CDR2 SQIVND (reference sequence).

The chain joins TRBV19 to TRBJ2-7; no firm D call. V lost 9 bases to trimming and J lost 2 bases, with 5 bases between them. The CDR3 is 10 residues long. Per germline, CDR1 LNHDA and CDR2 SQIVND (reference sequence). The CDR3 spells CASGAYEQYF. CDR3 coding DNA: TGTGCCAGCGGAGCCTACGAGCAGTACTTC.

The J gene is TRBJ1-1, the V gene TRBV12-3 or TRBV12-4; D is ambiguous. The germline V and J ends were trimmed by 11 bases and 1 base, with 8 bases remaining between them. The CDR3 is 11 residues long. In DNA, the CDR3 is TGTGCCTGCACTAAGAACACTGAAGCTTTCTTT. This codes for CACTKNTEAFF.

This sequence joins TRBV3-1 (or the pseudogene TRBV3-2) and TRBJ1-4; D is undetermined. V was pared by 2 bases and J by 8 bases, with 15 bases between. The CDR3 is 15 residues long. CDR1 and CDR2 from the germline V gene are LGHDT and YNNKEL (reference sequence). The CDR3 is CASSQPSGLGEKLFF. The DNA for the CDR3 is TGTGCCAGCAGCCAACCGTCCGGTTTAGGGGAAAAACTGTTTTTT.

This CDR3 is CASSPGLMDTEAFF. The CDR3 bases are TGTGCCAGCTCACCAGGGCTGATGGACACTGAAGCTTTCTTT. This rearrangement joins TRBV18 to TRBJ1-1, with D unresolved. Trimming removed 2 bases from V and 3 bases from J, with 10 bases in between. The length of the CDR3 is 14 residues. Germline V gene lookup returns CDR1 KGHSH and CDR2 LQKENI.

The CDR3 DNA reads TGTGCCAGCAGCGCCACATGGACTACTGCCACAGATACGCAGTATTTT. This sequence encodes CASSATWTTATDTQYF. The chain has TRBV6-4 and TRBJ2-3; possibly TRBD2 for D (6 bases). The germline CDR1 and CDR2 sequences are MRHNA and SNTAGT. Trimming took 6 bases from V and 2 from J, leaving 18 bases between them. This CDR3 is 16 amino acids long.

This chain connects TRBV5-1 to TRBJ1-2; TRBD1 matches at 7 bases. Germline CDR1 SGHRS, CDR2 YFSETQ. The CDR3 runs to 13 residues. Losses at the gene ends were 0 bases for V and 6 bases for J; bases not matched to a gene: 2. CDR3: CASSLEGQNGYTF. CDR3 nucleotides: TGCGCCAGCAGCTTGGAGGGACAGAATGGCTACACCTTC. Drawing the rest from reference TRBV5-1 and TRBJ1-2, the complete variable domain is KAGVTQTPRYLIKTRGQQVTLSCSPISGHRSVSWYQQTPGQGLQFLFEYFSETQRNKGNFPGRFSGRQFSNSRSEMNVSTLELGDSALYLCASSLEGQNGYTFGSGTRLTVV.

This chain joins TRBV20-1 and TRBJ1-1, with TRBD1 as a possible D gene (6 bases). The CDR3 has 16 amino acids. V was shortened by 3 bases and J by 5 bases, with 22 bases between the two germline ends. Germline V gene sequence: CDR1 DFQATT, CDR2 SNEGSKA (reference sequence). In nucleotides, the CDR3 is TGCAGTGCTAGTCCACTACAGGGTAGAGGGGGGACTGAAGCTTTCTTT. The encoded protein is CSASPLQGRGGTEAFF.

V and J are TRBV28 and TRBJ1-6; no firm D call. This CDR3 comprises 11 residues. Germline loops: CDR1 MDHEN, CDR2 SYDVKM. V was shortened by 5 bases and J by 18 bases, with 14 bases between the two germline ends. In nucleotides, the CDR3 is TGTGCCAGCAGTAGAAGGTCTGAACCCCACTTT. Translated: CASSRRSEPHF.

This chain connects TRBV28 to TRBJ1-2; D might be TRBD1 (6 bases). Trimming pared 5 bases from V and 4 bases from J, leaving 17 bases between. Germline V gene data show CDR1 as MDHEN and CDR2 as SYDVKM. The CDR3 consists of 15 residues. CDR3 sequence: CASSPSLDRFYGYTF. The CDR3 coding sequence is TGTGCCAGCAGTCCTTCCCTTGACAGGTTCTATGGCTACACCTTC.

The rearrangement joins TRBV6-1 to TRBJ2-7; the D call may be TRBD1 or TRBD2 (5 bases each). Trimming cost V 4 bases and J 1 base, with 23 bases left between them. Germline V gene lookup returns CDR1 MNHNS and CDR2 SASEGT. This CDR3 has 18 residues. The CDR3 loop reads CASSAPYGGSRESYEQYF. In DNA form, the CDR3 reads TGTGCCAGCAGTGCCCCCTATGGGGGTTCAAGAGAGTCCTACGAGCAGTACTTC.

This chain connects TRBV9 to TRBJ1-3; D uncertain. CDR3 length: 15 amino acids. Germline CDR1 reads SGDLS; CDR2 reads YYNGEE. The V and J ends lost 0 bases and 2 bases respectively, with 9 bases between them. In nucleotides, the CDR3 is TGTGCCAGCAGCGTAGGGTATGGGGCTGGAAACACCATATATTTT. Its protein is CASSVGYGAGNTIYF.

The chain uses TRBV19 and TRBJ2-1; 12 nucleotides align to TRBD2. CDR1 is LNHDA, CDR2 SQIVND, per germline (reference sequence). J gave up 9 bases and V 5 bases, and 8 bases lay outside the gene matches. The CDR3 has 15 amino acids. The DNA for the CDR3 is TGTGCCAGTAGTCTTAAGACTAGCGGGAGAAGTGAGCAGTTCTTC. This encodes CASSLKTSGRSEQFF.

There are a few counts of this clone. J is TRBJ1-1 and V is TRBV4-1, with D uncertain. The germline gives CDR1 MGHRA, CDR2 YSYEKL. Deletions cut 1 base from V and 1 base from J, with 10 bases between. The CDR3 length is 15 residues. Here the CDR3 reads CASSQAAWRNTEAFF. CDR3 nucleotide sequence: TGCGCCAGCAGCCAAGCAGCTTGGAGGAACACTGAAGCTTTCTTT.

This rearrangement joins TRBV9 to TRBJ2-5, with D possibly being TRBD1 (5 bases). Between the trimmed V and J ends, which lost 0 bases and 5 bases, there was a span of 17 bases. Germline V gives CDR1 SGDLS, CDR2 YYNGEE. This CDR3 is 16 amino acids long. For the CDR3, the DNA is TGTGCCAGCAGCGTAGGTTGGCAGGGTGATCGGGAGACCCAGTACTTC. Protein: CASSVGWQGDRETQYF.

This clone appeared once. This sequence joins TRBV27 and TRBJ1-1; TRBD1 aligns across 7 bases. The ends lost 7 bases at V and 2 bases at J; junction bases unmatched: 10. Per the germline V gene, CDR1 is MNHEY and CDR2 is SMNVEV (reference sequence). The CDR3 is 15 amino acids. This CDR3 is CASTKVAGGNTEAFF. CDR3 nucleotides: TGTGCCAGCACCAAAGTGGCAGGGGGAAACACTGAAGCTTTCTTT.

J is TRBJ1-4 and V is TRBV4-1; D might be TRBD1 (5 bases). V was shortened by 4 bases and J by 5 bases, with 11 bases between the two germline ends. The CDR3 length is 14 residues. Germline CDR1 and CDR2: MGHRA and YSYEKL. The CDR3 nucleotides read TGCGCCAGCAGCCGGGGACGGGAAAATGAAAAACTGTTTTTT. It translates to CASSRGRENEKLFF.

V is TRBV5-6 and J is TRBJ2-1; 14 positions match TRBD2. CDR3 length: 17 amino acids. The junction had 7 bases not matched to a gene; V was cut back by 1 base and J by 7 bases. Germline V gene lookup returns CDR1 SGHDT and CDR2 YYEEEE. CDR3 amino acids: CASSLTRTSGGLNEQFF. The CDR3 DNA sequence: TGTGCCAGCAGCTTGACACGGACTAGCGGGGGGCTAAATGAGCAGTTCTTC.

The chain recombines TRBV5-1 with TRBJ1-4; 11 positions agree with TRBD1. This CDR3 contains 14 residues. Germline V gene sequence: CDR1 SGHRS, CDR2 YFSETQ. Losses at the gene ends were 2 bases for V and 8 bases for J; bases not matched to a gene: 2. As DNA, the CDR3 is TGCGCCAGCAGCTTTGGACAGGGGGCGGAAAAACTGTTTTTT. The encoded protein is CASSFGQGAEKLFF.

The V gene is TRBV18, the J gene TRBJ1-1; D gene unclear. Germline V lookup: CDR1 KGHSH, CDR2 LQKENI. V was cut by 2 bases and J by 1 base, with 11 bases left in between. This CDR3 is built from 15 residues. CDR3 region: CASSPGGGENTEAFF. CDR3 nucleotides: TGTGCCAGCTCACCAGGTGGCGGAGAGAACACTGAAGCTTTCTTT.

The genes are TRBV3-1 (or the pseudogene TRBV3-2) and TRBJ2-5; TRBD1 is a possible D gene (6 bases). Between the trimmed V and J ends, which lost 4 bases and 0 bases, there was a span of 12 bases. This CDR3 is 15 amino acids long. Germline V gene sequence: CDR1 LGHDT, CDR2 YNNKEL (reference sequence). The CDR3 DNA reads TGTGCCAGCAGCCCCCGCTGGGACAACCAAGAGACCCAGTACTTC. Its translation is CASSPRWDNQETQYF.

The table lists this clone with a count of one. CDR3 region: CASSQGVVAGVHYEQYF. The CDR3 nucleotides read TGTGCCAGCAGCCAAGGGGTCGTGGCGGGGGTTCACTACGAGCAGTACTTC. This sequence joins TRBV4-2 and TRBJ2-7; 7 positions agree with TRBD2. CDR3 size: 17 residues. V lost 1 base, J lost 3 bases, and 12 bases stayed unmatched. Germline CDR1 reads LGHNA; CDR2 reads YNFKEQ.

The chain couples TRBV20-1 to TRBJ2-7; no definite D call. V dropped 4 bases and J dropped 4 bases, with 8 bases sitting between them. The CDR3 is 11 amino acids. Germline CDR1 reads DFQATT; CDR2 reads SNEGSKA (reference sequence). CDR3 loop: CSATGSYEQYF. CDR3 DNA sequence: TGCAGTGCTACAGGTTCATACGAGCAGTACTTC.

A single count supports this clone. The chain uses TRBV9 and TRBJ1-5, with D possibly matching TRBD1 (6 bases). The CDR3 is 13 amino acids. Trimming shortened V by 7 bases and J by 0 bases, and 8 bases separated the two germline ends. Germline V gene data show CDR1 as SGDLS and CDR2 as YYNGEE. The CDR3 protein is CASGGNSNQPQHF. The CDR3 DNA is TGTGCCAGCGGGGGCAATAGCAATCAGCCCCAGCATTTT.

This chain connects TRBV9 to TRBJ1-5; D call uncertain. Germline V CDR1 and CDR2: SGDLS, YYNGEE. CDR3 length equals 13 residues. The V end was cut by 3 bases, the J end by 2 bases, with 6 bases between. The CDR3 is CASSAVGNQPQHF. The CDR3 nucleotides read TGTGCCAGCAGCGCCGTCGGCAATCAGCCCCAGCATTTT. The full variable domain, its missing parts supplied by reference TRBV9 and TRBJ1-5, is DSGVTQTPKHLITATGQRVTLRCSPRSGDLSVYWYQQSLDQGLQFLIQYYNGEERAKGNILERFSAQQFPDLHSELNLSSLELGDSALYFCASSAVGNQPQHFGDGTRLSIL.

The rearrangement joins TRBV2 to TRBJ1-4; no reliable D call. V was shortened by 6 bases and J by 8 bases, with 4 bases between the two germline ends. This CDR3 is built from 10 residues. Germline V gene lookup returns CDR1 SNHLY and CDR2 FYNNEI. CDR3 amino acids: CASRGEKLFF. The CDR3 region has the DNA TGTGCCAGCAGGGGAGAAAAACTGTTTTTT.